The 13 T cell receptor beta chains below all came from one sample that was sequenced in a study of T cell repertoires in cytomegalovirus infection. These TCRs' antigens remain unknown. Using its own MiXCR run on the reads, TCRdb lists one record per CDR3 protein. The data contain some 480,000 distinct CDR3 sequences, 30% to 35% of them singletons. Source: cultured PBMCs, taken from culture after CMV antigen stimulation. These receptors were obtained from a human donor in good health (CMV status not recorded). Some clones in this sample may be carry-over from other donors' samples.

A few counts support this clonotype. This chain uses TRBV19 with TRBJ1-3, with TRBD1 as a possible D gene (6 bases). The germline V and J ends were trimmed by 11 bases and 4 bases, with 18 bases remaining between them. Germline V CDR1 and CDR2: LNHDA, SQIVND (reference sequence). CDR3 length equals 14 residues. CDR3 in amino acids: CASAYGGAGNTIYF. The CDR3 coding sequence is TGTGCCTCGGCGTACGGGGGCGCCGGAAACACCATATATTTT.

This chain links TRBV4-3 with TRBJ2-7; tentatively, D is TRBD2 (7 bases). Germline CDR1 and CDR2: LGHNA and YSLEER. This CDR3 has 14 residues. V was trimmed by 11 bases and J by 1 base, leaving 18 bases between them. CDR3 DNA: TGCGCCGGGAGGGGAAGGCAGGGGTCCTACGAGCAGTACTTC. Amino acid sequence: CAGRGRQGSYEQYF.

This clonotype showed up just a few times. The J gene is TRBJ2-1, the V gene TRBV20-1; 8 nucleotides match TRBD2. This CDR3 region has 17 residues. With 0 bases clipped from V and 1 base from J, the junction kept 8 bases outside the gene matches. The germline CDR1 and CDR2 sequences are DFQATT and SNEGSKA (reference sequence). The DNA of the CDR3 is TGCAGTGCTAGAGATCCCCTAACTAGCGGTTCCTACAATGAGCAGTTCTTC. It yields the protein CSARDPLTSGSYNEQFF.

Written as DNA, the CDR3 is TGTGCCAGTAGTATACGGGGGGATGAGCAGTTCTTC. The encoded protein is CASSIRGDEQFF. The rearrangement joins TRBV19 to TRBJ2-1; 7 bases are a match to TRBD2. CDR1 LNHDA and CDR2 SQIVND come from the germline V gene (reference sequence). This CDR3 is 12 amino acids long. With 2 bases clipped from V and 8 bases from J, the junction kept 0 bases outside the gene matches.

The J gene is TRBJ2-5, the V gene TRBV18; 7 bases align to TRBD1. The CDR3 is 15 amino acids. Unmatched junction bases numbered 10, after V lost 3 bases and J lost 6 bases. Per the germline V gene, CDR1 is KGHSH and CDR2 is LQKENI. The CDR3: CASSPGQQTWKTQYF. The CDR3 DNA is TGTGCCAGCTCACCGGGACAGCAAACATGGAAGACCCAGTACTTC.

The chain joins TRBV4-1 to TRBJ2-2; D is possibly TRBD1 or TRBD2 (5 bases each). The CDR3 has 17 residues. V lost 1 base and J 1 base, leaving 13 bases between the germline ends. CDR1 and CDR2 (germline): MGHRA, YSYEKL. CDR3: CASSQGDGRVNTGELFF. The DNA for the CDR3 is TGCGCCAGCAGCCAAGGGGACGGAAGAGTGAACACCGGGGAGCTGTTTTTT.

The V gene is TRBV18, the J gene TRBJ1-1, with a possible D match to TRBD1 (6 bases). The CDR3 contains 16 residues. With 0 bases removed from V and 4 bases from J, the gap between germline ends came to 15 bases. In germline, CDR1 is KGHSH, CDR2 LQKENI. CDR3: CASSPPNPTGSTEAFF. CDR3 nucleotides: TGTGCCAGCTCACCACCGAACCCGACAGGTTCCACTGAAGCTTTCTTT.

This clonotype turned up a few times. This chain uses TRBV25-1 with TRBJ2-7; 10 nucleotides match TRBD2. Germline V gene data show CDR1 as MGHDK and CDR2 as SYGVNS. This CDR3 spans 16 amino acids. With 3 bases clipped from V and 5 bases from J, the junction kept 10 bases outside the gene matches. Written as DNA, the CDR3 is TGTGCCAGCAGTGACCCTTCTAGCGGGAGAGTACACGAGCAGTACTTC. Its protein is CASSDPSSGRVHEQYF.

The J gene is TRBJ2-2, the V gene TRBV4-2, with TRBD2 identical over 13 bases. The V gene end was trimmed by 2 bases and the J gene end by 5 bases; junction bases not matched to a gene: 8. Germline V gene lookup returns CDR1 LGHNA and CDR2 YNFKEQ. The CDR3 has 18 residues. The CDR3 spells CASSQLRLAGGETGELFF. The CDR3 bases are TGTGCCAGCAGCCAACTGAGACTAGCGGGAGGTGAAACCGGGGAGCTGTTTTTT.

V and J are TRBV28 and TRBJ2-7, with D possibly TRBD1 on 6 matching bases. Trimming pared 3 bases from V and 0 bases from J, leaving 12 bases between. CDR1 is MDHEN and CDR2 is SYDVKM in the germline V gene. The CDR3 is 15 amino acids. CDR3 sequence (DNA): TGTGCCAGCAGTTTGGACAGCCTGAGCTCCTACGAGCAGTACTTC. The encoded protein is CASSLDSLSSYEQYF.

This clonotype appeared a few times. CDR3 sequence reads: CASSTGGGMNTEAFF. The CDR3 nucleotides are TGTGCCAGCAGCACAGGGGGCGGTATGAACACTGAAGCTTTCTTT. This chain joins TRBV7-9 and TRBJ1-1; 9 bases agree with TRBD1. In germline, CDR1 is SEHNR, CDR2 FQNEAQ (reference sequence). This CDR3 comprises 15 residues. Trimming cost V 5 bases and J 0 bases; bases outside gene matches: 4.

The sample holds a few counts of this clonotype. CDR3 protein: CASSPQGLAYGGELFF. The DNA of the CDR3 is TGTGCCAGTAGTCCGCAGGGACTAGCCTACGGCGGGGAGCTGTTTTTT. The rearrangement joins TRBV19 to TRBJ2-2; TRBD2 agrees at 9 bases. Trimming cost V 5 bases and J 7 bases; bases outside gene matches: 11. The CDR3 is made up of 16 amino acids. Germline V gives CDR1 LNHDA, CDR2 SQIVND (reference sequence).

This CDR3 is CASSSPVIRQEDYGYTF. For the CDR3, the DNA is TGTGCCAGCAGTTCGCCTGTAATACGGCAAGAAGACTATGGCTACACCTTC. The chain has TRBV28 and TRBJ1-2; D ambiguous. V lost 4 bases, J lost 3 bases, and 21 bases lay in between. Per germline, CDR1 MDHEN and CDR2 SYDVKM. The CDR3 spans 17 residues.